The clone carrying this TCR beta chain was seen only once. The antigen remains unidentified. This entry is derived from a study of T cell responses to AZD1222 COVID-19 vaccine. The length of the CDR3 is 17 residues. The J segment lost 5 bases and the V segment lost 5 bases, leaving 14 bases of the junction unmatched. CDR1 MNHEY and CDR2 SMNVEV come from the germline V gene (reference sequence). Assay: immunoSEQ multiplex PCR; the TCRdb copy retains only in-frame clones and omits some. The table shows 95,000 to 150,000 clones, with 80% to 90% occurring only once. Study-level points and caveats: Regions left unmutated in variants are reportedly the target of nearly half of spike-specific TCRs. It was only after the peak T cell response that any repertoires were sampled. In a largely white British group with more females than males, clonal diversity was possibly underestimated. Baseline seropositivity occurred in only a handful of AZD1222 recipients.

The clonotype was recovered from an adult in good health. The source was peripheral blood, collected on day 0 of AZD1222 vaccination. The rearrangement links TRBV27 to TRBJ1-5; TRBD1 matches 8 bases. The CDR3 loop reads CASSPVGMGRGHQPQHF. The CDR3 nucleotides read TGTGCCAGCAGTCCCGTTGGGATGGGCAGGGGGCATCAGCCCCAGCATTTT.